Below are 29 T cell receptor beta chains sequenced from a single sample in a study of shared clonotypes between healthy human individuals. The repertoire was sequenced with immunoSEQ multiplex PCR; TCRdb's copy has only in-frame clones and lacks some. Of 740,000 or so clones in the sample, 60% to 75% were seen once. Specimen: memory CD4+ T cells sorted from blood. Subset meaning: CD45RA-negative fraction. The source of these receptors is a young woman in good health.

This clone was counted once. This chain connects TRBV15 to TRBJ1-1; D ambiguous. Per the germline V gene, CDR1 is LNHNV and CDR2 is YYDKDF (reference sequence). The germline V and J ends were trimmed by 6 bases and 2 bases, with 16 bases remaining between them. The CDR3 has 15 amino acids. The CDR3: CATRMRVIRNTEAFF. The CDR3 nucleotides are TGTGCCACCAGGATGAGGGTAATCAGAAACACTGAAGCTTTCTTT.

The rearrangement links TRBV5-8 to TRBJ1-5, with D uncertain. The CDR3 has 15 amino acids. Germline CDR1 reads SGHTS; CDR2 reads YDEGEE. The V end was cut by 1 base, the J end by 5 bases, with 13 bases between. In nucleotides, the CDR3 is TGTGCCAGCAGCTTGCTACAAAAGGACCATCAGCCCCAGCATTTT. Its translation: CASSLLQKDHQPQHF.

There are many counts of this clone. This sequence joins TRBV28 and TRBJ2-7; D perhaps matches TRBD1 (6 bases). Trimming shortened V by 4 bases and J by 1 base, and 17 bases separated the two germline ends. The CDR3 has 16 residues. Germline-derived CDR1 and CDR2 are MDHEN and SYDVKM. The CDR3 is CASSSPSRGGSYEQYF. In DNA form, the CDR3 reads TGTGCCAGCAGTTCGCCTTCCCGAGGGGGTTCCTACGAGCAGTACTTC.

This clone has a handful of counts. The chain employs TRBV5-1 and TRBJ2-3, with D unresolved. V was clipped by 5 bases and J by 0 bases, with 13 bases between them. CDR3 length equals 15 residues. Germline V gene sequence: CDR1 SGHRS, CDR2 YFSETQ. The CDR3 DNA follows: TGCGCCAGCAGACTGGACGGGCGGAGCACAGATACGCAGTATTTT. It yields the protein CASRLDGRSTDTQYF.

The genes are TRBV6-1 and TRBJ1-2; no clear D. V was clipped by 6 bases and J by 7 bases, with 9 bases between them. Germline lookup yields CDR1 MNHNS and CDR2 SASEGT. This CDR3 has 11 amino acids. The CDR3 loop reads CASRDNGGYTF. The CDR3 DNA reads TGTGCCAGCAGAGACAACGGTGGCTACACCTTC.

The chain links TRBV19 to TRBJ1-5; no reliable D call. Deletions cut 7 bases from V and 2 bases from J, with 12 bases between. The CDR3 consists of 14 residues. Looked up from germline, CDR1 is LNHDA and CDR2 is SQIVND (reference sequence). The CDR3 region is CASMRAPGNQPQHF. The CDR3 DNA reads TGTGCCAGTATGAGGGCCCCAGGCAATCAGCCCCAGCATTTT.

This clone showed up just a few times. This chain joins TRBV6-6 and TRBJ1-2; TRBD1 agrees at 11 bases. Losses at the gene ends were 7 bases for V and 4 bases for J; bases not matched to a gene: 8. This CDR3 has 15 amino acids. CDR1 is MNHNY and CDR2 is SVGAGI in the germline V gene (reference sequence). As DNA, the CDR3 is TGTGCCAGCAACTCCGGGACAGGGGGACGCTATGGCTACACCTTC. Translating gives CASNSGTGGRYGYTF.

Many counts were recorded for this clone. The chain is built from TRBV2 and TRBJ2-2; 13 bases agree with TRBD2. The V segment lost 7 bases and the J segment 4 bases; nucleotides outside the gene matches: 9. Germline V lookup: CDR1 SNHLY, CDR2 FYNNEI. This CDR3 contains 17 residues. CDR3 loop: CASTPLAGGPSTGELFF. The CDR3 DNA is TGTGCCAGCACCCCACTAGCGGGAGGGCCCAGCACCGGGGAGCTGTTTTTT. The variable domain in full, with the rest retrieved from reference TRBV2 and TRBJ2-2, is EPEVTQTPSHQVTQMGQEVILRCVPISNHLYFYWYRQILGQKVEFLVSFYNNEISEKSEIFDDQFSVERPDGSNFTLKIRSTKLEDSAMYFCASTPLAGGPSTGELFFGEGSRLTVL.

The CDR3 loop is CASSLDAAGREQYF. The CDR3 coding sequence is TGTGCCAGCAGCTTGGATGCGGCAGGCCGAGAGCAGTACTTC. This chain links TRBV7-2 with TRBJ2-7; D gene uncertain. CDR3 length: 14 amino acids. V was cut by 3 bases and J by 7 bases, with 16 bases left in between. From germline, CDR1 is SGHTA and CDR2 FQGNSA.

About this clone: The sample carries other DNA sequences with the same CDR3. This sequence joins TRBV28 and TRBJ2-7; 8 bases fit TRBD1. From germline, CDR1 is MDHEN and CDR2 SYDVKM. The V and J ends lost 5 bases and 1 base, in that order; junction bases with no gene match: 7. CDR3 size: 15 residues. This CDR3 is CASSLSTGGSYEQYF. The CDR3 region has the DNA TGTGCCAGCAGTCTAAGTACAGGGGGGTCCTACGAGCAGTACTTC. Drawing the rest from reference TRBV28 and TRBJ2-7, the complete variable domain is DVKVTQSSRYLVKRTGEKVFLECVQDMDHENMFWYRQDPGLGLRLIYFSYDVKMKEKGDIPEGYSVSREKKERFSLILESASTNQTSMYLCASSLSTGGSYEQYFGPGTRLTVT.

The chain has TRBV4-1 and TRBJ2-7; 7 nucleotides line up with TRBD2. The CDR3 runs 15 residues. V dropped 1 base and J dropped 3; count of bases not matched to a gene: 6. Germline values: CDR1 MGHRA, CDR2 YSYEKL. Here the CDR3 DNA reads TGCGCCAGCAGCCAAGGTTTCCAGCGGGACTACGAGCAGTACTTC. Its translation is CASSQGFQRDYEQYF.

DNA for the CDR3: TGCGCCAGTTATCGGGACCGTCCCGGGGAGCTGTTTTTT. It yields the protein CASYRDRPGELFF. V usage is TRBV10-2 and J usage is TRBJ2-2, with D perhaps given as TRBD1 or TRBD2 (5 bases each). Germline CDR1 and CDR2: WSHSY and SAAADI. This CDR3 contains 13 residues. Trimming removed 9 bases at V and 6 bases at J, with 14 bases between.

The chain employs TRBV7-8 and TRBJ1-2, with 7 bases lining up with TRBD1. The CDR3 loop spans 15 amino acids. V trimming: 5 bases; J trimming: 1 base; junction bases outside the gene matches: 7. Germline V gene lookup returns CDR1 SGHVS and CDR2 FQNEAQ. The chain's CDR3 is CASSTRTGLNYGYTF. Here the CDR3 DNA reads TGTGCCAGCAGCACCAGGACAGGCCTTAACTATGGCTACACCTTC.

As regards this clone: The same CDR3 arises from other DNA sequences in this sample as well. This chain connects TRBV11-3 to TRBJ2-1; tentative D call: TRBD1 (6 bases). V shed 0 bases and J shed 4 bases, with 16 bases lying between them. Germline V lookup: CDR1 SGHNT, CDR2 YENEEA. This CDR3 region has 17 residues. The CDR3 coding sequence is TGTGCCAGCAGCTTAGATAGTGGGGTAGGGGGTTACAATGAGCAGTTCTTC. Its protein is CASSLDSGVGGYNEQFF. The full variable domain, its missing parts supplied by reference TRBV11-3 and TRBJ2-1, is EAGVVQSPRYKIIEKKQPVAFWCNPISGHNTLYWYLQNLGQGPELLIRYENEEAVDDSQLPKDRFSAERLKGVDSTLKIQPAELGDSAVYLCASSLDSGVGGYNEQFFGPGTRLTVL.

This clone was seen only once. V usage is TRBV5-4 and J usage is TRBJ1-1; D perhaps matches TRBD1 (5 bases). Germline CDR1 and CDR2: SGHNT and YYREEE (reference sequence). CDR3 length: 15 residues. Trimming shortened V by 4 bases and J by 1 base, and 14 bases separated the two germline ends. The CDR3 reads CASSLSIGGNTEAFF. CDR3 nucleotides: TGTGCCAGCAGCCTCTCAATCGGGGGGAACACTGAAGCTTTCTTT.

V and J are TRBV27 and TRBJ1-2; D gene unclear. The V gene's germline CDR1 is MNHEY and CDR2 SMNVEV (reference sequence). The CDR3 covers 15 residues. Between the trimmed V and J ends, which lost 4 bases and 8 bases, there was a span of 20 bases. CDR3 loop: CASSYTRGLEAGYTF. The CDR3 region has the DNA TGTGCCAGCAGTTACACCCGCGGGCTGGAAGCGGGCTACACCTTC.

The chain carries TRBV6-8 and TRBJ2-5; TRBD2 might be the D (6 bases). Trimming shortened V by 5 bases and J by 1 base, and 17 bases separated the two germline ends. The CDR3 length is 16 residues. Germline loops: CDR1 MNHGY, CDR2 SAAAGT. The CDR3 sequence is CASSRTTHPPQETQYF. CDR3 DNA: TGTGCCAGCAGTAGGACTACCCACCCGCCCCAAGAGACCCAGTACTTC.

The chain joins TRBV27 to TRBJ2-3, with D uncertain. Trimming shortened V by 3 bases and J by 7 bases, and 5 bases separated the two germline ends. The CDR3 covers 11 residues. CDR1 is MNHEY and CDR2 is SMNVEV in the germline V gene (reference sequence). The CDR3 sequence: CASSFGYTQYF. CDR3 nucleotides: TGTGCCAGCAGTTTCGGTTATACGCAGTATTTT.

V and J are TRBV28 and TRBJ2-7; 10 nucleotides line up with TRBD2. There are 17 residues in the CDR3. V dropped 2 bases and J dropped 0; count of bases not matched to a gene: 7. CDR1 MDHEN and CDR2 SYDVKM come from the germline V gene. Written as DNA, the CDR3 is TGTGCCAGCAGTTTAGCAATACTAGCGGGAAACTCCTACGAGCAGTACTTC. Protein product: CASSLAILAGNSYEQYF.

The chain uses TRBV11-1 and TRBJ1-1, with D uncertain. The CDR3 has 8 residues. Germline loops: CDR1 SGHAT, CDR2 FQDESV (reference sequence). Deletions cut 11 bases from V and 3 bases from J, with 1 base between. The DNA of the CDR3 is TGTGCCGACACTGAAGCTTTCTTT. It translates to CADTEAFF.

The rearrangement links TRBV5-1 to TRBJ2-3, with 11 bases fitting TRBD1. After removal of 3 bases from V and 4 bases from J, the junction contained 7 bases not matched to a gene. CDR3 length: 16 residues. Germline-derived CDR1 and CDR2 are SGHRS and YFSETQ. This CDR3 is CASSSGDRGEADTQYF. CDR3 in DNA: TGCGCCAGCAGCTCCGGGGACAGGGGGGAGGCAGATACGCAGTATTTT.

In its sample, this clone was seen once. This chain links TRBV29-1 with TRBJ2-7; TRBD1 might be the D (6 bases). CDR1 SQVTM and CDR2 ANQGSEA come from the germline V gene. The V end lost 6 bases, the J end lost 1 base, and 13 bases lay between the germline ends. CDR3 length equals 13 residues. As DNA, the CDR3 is TGCAGCGTCGACGCTACAGGGTCCTACGAGCAGTACTTC. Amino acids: CSVDATGSYEQYF.

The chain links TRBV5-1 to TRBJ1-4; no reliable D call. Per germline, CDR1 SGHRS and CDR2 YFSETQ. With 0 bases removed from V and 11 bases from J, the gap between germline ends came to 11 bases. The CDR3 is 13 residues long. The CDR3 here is CASSLERSGKLFF. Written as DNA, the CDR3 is TGCGCCAGCAGCTTGGAAAGGTCTGGGAAACTGTTTTTT.

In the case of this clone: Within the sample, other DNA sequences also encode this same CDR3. The CDR3 loop reads CASSQQGAYGYTF. In nucleotides, the CDR3 is TGCGCCAGCAGCCAACAGGGGGCGTATGGCTACACCTTC. This chain links TRBV5-1 with TRBJ1-2; 9 positions agree with TRBD1. The ends lost 4 bases at V and 5 bases at J; junction bases unmatched: 3. CDR3 length: 13 amino acids. Per germline, CDR1 SGHRS and CDR2 YFSETQ.

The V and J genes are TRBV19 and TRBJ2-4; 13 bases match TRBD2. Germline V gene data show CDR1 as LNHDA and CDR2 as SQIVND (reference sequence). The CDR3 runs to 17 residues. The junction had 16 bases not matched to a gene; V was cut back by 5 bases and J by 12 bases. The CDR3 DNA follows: TGTGCCAGTAGTCCCGAGACTAGCGGGAGGCAACTCCCCAATCAGTACTTC. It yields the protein CASSPETSGRQLPNQYF.

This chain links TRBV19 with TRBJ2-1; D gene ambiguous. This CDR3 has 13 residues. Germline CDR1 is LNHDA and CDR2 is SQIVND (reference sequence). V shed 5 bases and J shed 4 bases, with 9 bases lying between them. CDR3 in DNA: TGTGCCAGTAGTTTTGCAGCATACAATGAGCAGTTCTTC. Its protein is CASSFAAYNEQFF. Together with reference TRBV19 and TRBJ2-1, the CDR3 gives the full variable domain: DGGITQSPKYLFRKEGQNVTLSCEQNLNHDAMYWYRQDPGQGLRLIYYSQIVNDFQKGDIAEGYSVSREKKESFPLTVTSAQKNPTAFYLCASSFAAYNEQFFGPGTRLTVL.

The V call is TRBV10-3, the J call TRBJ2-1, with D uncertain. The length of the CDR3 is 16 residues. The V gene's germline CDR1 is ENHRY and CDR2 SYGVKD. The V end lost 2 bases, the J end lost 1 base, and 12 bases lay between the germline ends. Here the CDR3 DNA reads TGTGCCATCAGTGAGGTTCGAGGTAGGTCCTACAATGAGCAGTTCTTC. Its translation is CAISEVRGRSYNEQFF.

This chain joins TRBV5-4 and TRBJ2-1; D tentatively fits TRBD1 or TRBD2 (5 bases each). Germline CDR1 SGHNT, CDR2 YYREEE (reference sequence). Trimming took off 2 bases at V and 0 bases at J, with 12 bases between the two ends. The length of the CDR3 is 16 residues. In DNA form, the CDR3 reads TGTGCCAGCAGCTTCAGGCCGGGGACCTCCTACAATGAGCAGTTCTTC. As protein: CASSFRPGTSYNEQFF.

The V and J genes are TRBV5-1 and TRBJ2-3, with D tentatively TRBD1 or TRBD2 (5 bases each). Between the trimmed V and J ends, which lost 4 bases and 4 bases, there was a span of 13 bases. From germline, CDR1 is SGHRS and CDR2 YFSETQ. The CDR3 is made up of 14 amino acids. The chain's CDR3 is CASSLGDSADTQYF. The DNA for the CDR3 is TGCGCCAGCAGCCTGGGGGATAGCGCAGATACGCAGTATTTT.